This T cell receptor (beta chain) emerged from a study of blood T cell repertoires in COVID-19. The CDR3 totals 15 residues. Trimming cost V 4 bases and J 6 bases, with 18 bases left between them. The germline CDR1 and CDR2 sequences are MNHEY and SMNVEV (reference sequence). Assay: immunoSEQ multiplex PCR; the TCRdb copy retains only in-frame clones and omits some. The table has fewer than 300,000 clones, approximately 90% seen once. The sequenced sample was peripheral blood. The chain recombines TRBV27 with TRBJ1-2; no definite D call. The TCR comes from a woman in her 30s with COVID-19, enrolled during active disease. This CDR3 is CASSSQSQVVDGYTF. The DNA for the CDR3 is TGTGCCAGCAGTTCCCAGAGCCAGGTGGTCGATGGCTACACCTTC.